A selection of T cell receptor beta chains follows, all from one sample in a study of shared clonotypes between healthy human individuals. Using immunoSEQ multiplex PCR, the repertoire was profiled, and TCRdb retains in-frame clones only, with some absent. Among approximately 720,000 clones listed, around 92% were seen once. The specimen was naive CD8+ T cells sorted from blood. Receptor source: a young man in good health. Both conserved end residues are part of each CDR3. Fields, in order: clone size, V gene, D gene, J gene, CDR3 protein, CDR3 DNA. The D gene is left open where the match is weak. The size entry is marked missing in some rows and otherwise reads once, few, many or a size class.

clone size: once
V gene: TRBV25-1
D gene: TRBD2
J gene: TRBJ2-5
CDR3 protein: CASSESLAGYQETQYF
CDR3 DNA: TGTGCCAGCAGTGAATCACTAGCGGGATATCAAGAGACCCAGTACTTC

clone size: .
V gene: TRBV25-1
D gene: TRBD2
J gene: TRBJ2-1
CDR3 protein: CASSLSSGSSNEQFF
CDR3 DNA: TGTGCCAGCAGTTTGAGTAGCGGGAGCTCGAATGAGCAGTTCTTC

clone size: .
V gene: TRBV4-1
D gene: .
J gene: TRBJ2-7
CDR3 protein: CASSLRPGYYEQYF
CDR3 DNA: TGCGCCAGCAGCCTACGTCCGGGATACTACGAGCAGTACTTC

clone size: .
V gene: TRBV27
D gene: .
J gene: TRBJ2-2
CDR3 protein: CASSPLKTGSNTGELFF
CDR3 DNA: TGTGCCAGCAGTCCCCTTAAGACAGGCTCGAACACCGGGGAGCTGTTTTTT

clone size: .
V gene: TRBV10-2
D gene: .
J gene: TRBJ2-2
CDR3 protein: CASKNGELFF
CDR3 DNA: TGCGCCAGCAAGAACGGGGAGCTGTTTTTT

clone size: .
V gene: TRBV2
D gene: TRBD1
J gene: TRBJ2-1
CDR3 protein: CASISGTGGLNEQFF
CDR3 DNA: TGTGCCAGCATTTCAGGAACAGGGGGCTTGAATGAGCAGTTCTTC

clone size: .
V gene: TRBV28
D gene: .
J gene: TRBJ2-4
CDR3 protein: CACSEGPNIQYF
CDR3 DNA: TGTGCCTGTTCGGAAGGGCCCAACATTCAGTACTTC

clone size: .
V gene: TRBV27
D gene: TRBD1
J gene: TRBJ2-7
CDR3 protein: CASSPRDRGNEQYF
CDR3 DNA: TGTGCCAGCAGTCCCCGGGACAGGGGTAACGAGCAGTACTTC

clone size: .
V gene: TRBV9
D gene: .
J gene: TRBJ2-1
CDR3 protein: CASSVAPYNEQFF
CDR3 DNA: TGTGCCAGCAGCGTAGCCCCGTACAATGAGCAGTTCTTC

clone size: .
V gene: TRBV5-6
D gene: .
J gene: TRBJ2-7
CDR3 protein: CASSLSGSEQYF
CDR3 DNA: TGTGCCAGCAGCTTGTCTGGGTCCGAGCAGTACTTC

clone size: once
V gene: TRBV10-2
D gene: .
J gene: TRBJ1-1
CDR3 protein: CASSENPPDMNTEAFF
CDR3 DNA: TGCGCCAGCAGTGAGAATCCTCCAGACATGAACACTGAAGCTTTCTTT